This T cell receptor beta chain originates from a study of T cell responses to AZD1222 COVID-19 vaccine. A remark on this clone: The target antigen is unknown.

Study-level results: Repertoire samples came only from after the peak T cell response.

Trimming took off 7 bases at V and 0 bases at J, with 16 bases between the two ends. The length of the CDR3 is 16 residues. Germline values: CDR1 LNHDA, CDR2 SQIVND (reference sequence). The assay was immunoSEQ multiplex PCR, and TCRdb's table has in-frame clones only and misses some. Of approximately 90,000 clones detected, around 90% appear once; the ten largest clones hold about 12%. The chain links TRBV19 to TRBJ1-5; D possibly corresponds to TRBD1 (5 bases). The sequence was obtained from an adult in good health. The sequences come from peripheral blood, collected on day 0 of AZD1222 vaccination. CDR3 sequence reads: CASTATVRFSNQPQHF. The CDR3 DNA follows: TGTGCCAGTACCGCGACAGTGAGATTTAGCAATCAGCCCCAGCATTTT.